Listed below are T cell receptor beta chains from one sample, sequenced in a study of metastatic and nonmetastatic thyroid tumors. TCRdb re-called clones from the PCR reads using MiXCR. The table records around 6,700 clones, about a third of them present only once. Sequencing input: adjacent normal tissue. The receptors come from a female donor with papillary thyroid cancer or a benign thyroid nodule (not recorded which). Some clones in this sample may be carry-over from other donors' samples. Each CDR3 is given with its conserved first and last residue. D genes are given only for firm matches. The listing skips clone size in some rows; elsewhere it reads once, few, many or a size class.

J gene,clone size,D gene,V gene,CDR3 protein,CDR3 DNA
TRBJ2-7,medium-sized,NA,TRBV7-2,CASSLGPPRNYEQYF,TGTGCCAGCAGCTTAGGGCCACCCAGGAACTACGAGCAGTACTTC
TRBJ1-6,NA,TRBD1,TRBV18,CASSPGGDRVRSPLHF,TGTGCCAGCTCACCGGGAGGGGACAGGGTTCGATCACCCCTCCACTTT
TRBJ2-5,NA,TRBD1,TRBV20-1,CSDIVDRGATKTQYF,TGCAGTGACATTGTGGACAGGGGGGCAACAAAGACGCAGTACTTC
TRBJ2-3,NA,TRBD1,TRBV5-1,CASSSPGQDTDTQYF,TGCGCCAGCAGCTCTCCGGGACAGGACACAGATACGCAGTATTTT
TRBJ1-2,medium-sized,TRBD1,TRBV5-1,CASSHGQGYYGYTF,TGCGCCAGCAGCCACGGACAGGGTTACTATGGCTACACCTTC
TRBJ2-3,many,TRBD2,TRBV18,CASSPRTSGNTDTQYF,TGTGCCAGCTCACCCCGGACTAGCGGGAACACAGATACGCAGTATTTT
TRBJ2-7,few,NA,TRBV24-1,CATSAQGYEQYF,TGTGCCACCAGTGCCCAGGGATACGAGCAGTACTTC
TRBJ1-1,NA,NA,TRBV11-2,CASSLGGTVYFEAFF,TGTGCCAGCAGCCTTGGAGGGACGGTCTATTTTGAAGCTTTCTTT
TRBJ2-5,NA,NA,TRBV5-1,CASSGTEQETQYF,TGCGCCAGCAGCGGGACGGAACAAGAGACCCAGTACTTC
TRBJ1-2,NA,NA,TRBV20-1,CSARAGRAGDGYTF,TGCAGTGCTAGAGCGGGCAGGGCGGGGGATGGCTACACCTTC
TRBJ1-3,few,NA,TRBV9,CASSVLDGSSGNTIYF,TGTGCCAGCAGCGTATTGGACGGGAGCTCTGGAAACACCATATATTTT
TRBJ2-3,few,TRBD1,TRBV6-1,CASSERGQGDPDTQYF,TGTGCCAGCAGTGAACGAGGACAGGGGGATCCAGATACGCAGTATTTT
TRBJ2-7,many,TRBD2,TRBV6-1,CASSEIGLAGFYEQYF,TGTGCCAGCAGTGAAATCGGACTAGCGGGGTTCTACGAGCAGTACTTC
TRBJ2-1,NA,TRBD1,TRBV2,CASSQQGVYNEQFF,TGTGCCAGCAGTCAGCAGGGGGTATACAATGAGCAGTTCTTC
TRBJ1-2,once,TRBD1,TRBV20-1,CSARVGGQGNYGYTF,TGCAGTGCTAGAGTTGGTGGACAGGGTAACTATGGCTACACCTTC
TRBJ2-7,NA,TRBD2,TRBV6-5,CASSYSSLAVYEQYF,TGTGCCAGCAGTTACTCGAGTCTAGCGGTCTACGAGCAGTACTTC
TRBJ1-5,NA,NA,TRBV20-1,CSATRGGNQPQHF,TGCAGTGCTACCAGGGGCGGCAATCAGCCCCAGCATTTT
TRBJ2-1,NA,TRBD2,TRBV6-1,CASSRASGRNEQFF,TGTGCCAGCAGTCGGGCTAGCGGGAGGAATGAGCAGTTCTTC
TRBJ1-1,medium-sized,TRBD1,TRBV29-1,CSHRGQGGGTEAFF,TGCAGCCATCGCGGACAGGGTGGGGGCACTGAAGCTTTCTTT
TRBJ2-1,medium-sized,TRBD2,TRBV20-1,CSASGERGPGVEQFF,TGCAGTGCTAGCGGTGAGCGGGGGCCGGGTGTTGAGCAGTTCTTC
TRBJ2-3,few,NA,TRBV5-6,CASSSGRLGNTDTQYF,TGTGCCAGCAGCAGCGGACGGTTAGGGAACACAGATACGCAGTATTTT
TRBJ2-7,NA,NA,TRBV2,CASRFPPKTHEQYF,TGTGCCAGCAGATTCCCACCAAAGACGCACGAGCAGTACTTC
TRBJ2-7,medium-sized,TRBD2,TRBV20-1,CSALAGGSGGGDEQYF,TGCAGCGCTTTAGCGGGGGGCTCGGGTGGAGGGGACGAGCAGTACTTC
TRBJ2-1,NA,TRBD2,TRBV24-1,CATSDRLATTHNEQFF,TGTGCCACCAGTGATCGACTAGCAACCACTCACAATGAGCAGTTCTTC
TRBJ2-1,NA,TRBD2,TRBV7-6,CASSFQAGNNEQFF,TGTGCCAGCAGCTTCCAAGCGGGGAACAATGAGCAGTTCTTC
TRBJ1-6,NA,NA,TRBV11-2,CASSLDLTSPLHF,TGTGCCAGCAGCTTAGATTTAACCTCACCCCTCCACTTT
TRBJ1-1,NA,NA,TRBV11-1,CASSLAIGYGLGNTEAFF,TGTGCCAGCAGCTTAGCGATTGGCTACGGGTTGGGGAACACTGAAGCTTTCTTT
TRBJ2-7,NA,NA,TRBV4-1,CASSQALNHRYEQYF,TGCGCCAGCAGCCAAGCGCTGAACCACAGGTACGAGCAGTACTTC
TRBJ1-4,NA,NA,TRBV5-1,CASSAGGRGVVEKLFF,TGCGCCAGCAGCGCGGGGGGTCGGGGAGTTGTTGAAAAACTGTTTTTT
TRBJ2-2,few,TRBD2,TRBV6-1,CASSEGAGEPTGELFF,TGTGCCAGCAGTGAGGGAGCGGGAGAGCCCACCGGGGAGCTGTTTTTT
TRBJ1-2,NA,TRBD1,TRBV12-3/TRBV12-4,CASSDPGTGSSYGYTF,TGTGCCAGCAGTGACCCCGGGACAGGGAGCTCCTATGGATACACCTTC
TRBJ2-3,NA,NA,TRBV28,CASSFELAVGVSTDTQYF,TGTGCCAGCAGTTTCGAACTGGCAGTGGGGGTAAGCACAGATACGCAGTATTTT
TRBJ2-7,medium-sized,TRBD2,TRBV18,CASSPREGNYEQYF,TGTGCCAGCTCACCCAGGGAGGGGAACTACGAGCAGTACTTC
TRBJ2-7,large,NA,TRBV7-9,CASSIGPGASYEQYF,TGTGCCAGCAGCATCGGTCCGGGAGCCTCCTACGAGCAGTACTTC
TRBJ2-3,NA,TRBD2,TRBV6-4,CASSAHPPGTSPDTQYF,TGTGCCAGCAGCGCGCACCCTCCCGGGACTAGTCCAGATACGCAGTATTTT
TRBJ1-5,NA,NA,TRBV6-2/TRBV6-3,CASSYLDSNQPQHF,TGTGCCAGCAGTTATTTAGACAGCAATCAGCCCCAGCATTTT
TRBJ2-1,NA,TRBD1,TRBV11-2,CASSLRVGTGRNHEQFF,TGTGCCAGCAGCTTAAGGGTCGGGACAGGGAGGAACCATGAGCAGTTCTTC
TRBJ2-6,few,NA,TRBV2,CASSRVSGANVLTF,TGTGCCAGCAGTCGAGTATCTGGGGCCAACGTCCTGACTTTC
TRBJ1-1,NA,NA,TRBV11-2,CASSSQANTEAFF,TGTGCCAGCAGCTCTCAGGCGAACACTGAAGCTTTCTTT
TRBJ2-3,medium-sized,NA,TRBV27,CASSFTRTDTQYF,TGTGCCAGCAGTTTCACTCGCACAGATACGCAGTATTTT
TRBJ2-7,NA,NA,TRBV20-1,CSARQGPPYEQYF,TGCAGTGCTAGACAGGGACCTCCCTACGAGCAGTACTTC
TRBJ2-7,few,TRBD1,TRBV6-1,CAISVLQGAYEQYF,TGTGCCATCAGTGTACTACAGGGGGCCTACGAGCAGTACTTC
TRBJ1-5,few,NA,TRBV12-3/TRBV12-4,CASSPTPKNQPQHF,TGTGCCAGCAGTCCTACCCCAAAAAATCAGCCCCAGCATTTT
TRBJ2-7,NA,NA,TRBV5-1,CASSFRVGEESEQYF,TGCGCCAGCAGCTTCCGAGTGGGGGAAGAATCGGAGCAGTACTTC
TRBJ2-7,NA,NA,TRBV6-1,CASSEPQSLSYEQYF,TGTGCCAGCAGTGAACCGCAGTCACTCTCCTACGAGCAGTACTTC
TRBJ2-6,few,TRBD1,TRBV11-2,CASSFRGQADSGANVLTF,TGTGCCAGCAGCTTCCGGGGACAGGCAGACTCTGGGGCCAACGTCCTGACTTTC
TRBJ1-5,NA,NA,TRBV4-1,CASSQEGSGNQPQHF,TGCGCCAGCAGCCAAGAAGGGAGTGGCAATCAGCCCCAGCATTTT
TRBJ1-2,NA,NA,TRBV24-1,CATSESSNYGYTF,TGTGCCACCAGTGAAAGCTCCAACTATGGCTACACCTTC
TRBJ1-3,NA,NA,TRBV4-3,CASSQEERGNTIYF,TGCGCCAGCAGCCAAGAAGAGAGGGGAAACACCATATATTTT
TRBJ2-1,NA,TRBD2,TRBV20-1,CSAVPGLAGGYNEQFF,TGCAGTGCCGTCCCGGGACTAGCGGGGGGCTACAATGAGCAGTTCTTC